This T cell receptor (beta chain) emerged from a study of graft-versus-host responses after intestinal transplantation. Germline-derived CDR1 and CDR2 are MNHNS and SASEGT. The CDR3 consists of 12 residues. With 2 bases removed from V and 10 bases from J, the gap between germline ends came to 11 bases. The table came from immunoSEQ multiplex PCR; TCRdb's copy has only in-frame clones and leaves some out. The table lists fewer than 130,000 clones, just under 95% of them singletons. This clone was observed once. As yet, its antigen is unknown. V usage is TRBV6-1 and J usage is TRBJ1-1; D call uncertain. Source: unstimulated CD8+ T cells sorted from spleen or lymph node cells, taken before intestinal transplant. The receptor comes from a human donor who received an intestinal transplant. The CDR3 sequence: CASSENHSAAFF. Here the CDR3 DNA reads TGTGCCAGCAGTGAAAACCACAGCGCAGCTTTCTTT.